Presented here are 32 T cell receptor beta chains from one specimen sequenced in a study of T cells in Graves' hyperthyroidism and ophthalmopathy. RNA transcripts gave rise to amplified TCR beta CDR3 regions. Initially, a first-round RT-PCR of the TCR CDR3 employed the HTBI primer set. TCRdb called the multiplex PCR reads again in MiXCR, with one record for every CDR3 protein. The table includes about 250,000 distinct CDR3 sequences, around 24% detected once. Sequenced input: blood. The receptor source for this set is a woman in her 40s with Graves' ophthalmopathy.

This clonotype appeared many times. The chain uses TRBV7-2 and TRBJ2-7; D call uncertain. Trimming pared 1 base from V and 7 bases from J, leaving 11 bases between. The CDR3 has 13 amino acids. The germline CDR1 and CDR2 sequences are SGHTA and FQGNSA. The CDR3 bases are TGTGCCAGCAGCTTAGTAGGAGTTGGAGAGCAGTACTTC. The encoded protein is CASSLVGVGEQYF.

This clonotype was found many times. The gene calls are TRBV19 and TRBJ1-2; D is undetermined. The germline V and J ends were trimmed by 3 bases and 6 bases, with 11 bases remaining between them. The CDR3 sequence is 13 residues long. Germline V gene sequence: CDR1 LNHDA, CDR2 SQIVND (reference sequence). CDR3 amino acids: CASSIIERDGYTF. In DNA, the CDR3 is TGTGCCAGTAGTATTATTGAAAGAGATGGCTACACCTTC.

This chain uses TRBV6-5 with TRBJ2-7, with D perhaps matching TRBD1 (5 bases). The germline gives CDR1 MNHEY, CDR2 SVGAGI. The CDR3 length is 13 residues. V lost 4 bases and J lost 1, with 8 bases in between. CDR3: CASSWTRSYEQYF. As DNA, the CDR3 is TGTGCCAGCAGTTGGACAAGATCCTACGAGCAGTACTTC.

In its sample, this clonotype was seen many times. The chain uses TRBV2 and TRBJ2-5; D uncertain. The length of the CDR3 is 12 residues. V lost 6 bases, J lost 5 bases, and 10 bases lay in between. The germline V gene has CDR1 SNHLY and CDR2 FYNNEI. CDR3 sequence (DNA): TGTGCCAGCAGAGGTGGTCTGGAGACCCAGTACTTC. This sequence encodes CASRGGLETQYF.

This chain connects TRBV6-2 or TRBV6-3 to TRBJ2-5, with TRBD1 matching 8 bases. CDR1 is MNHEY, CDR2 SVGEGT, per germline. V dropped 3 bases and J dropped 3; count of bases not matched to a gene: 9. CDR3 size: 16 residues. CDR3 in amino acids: CASSYALTGGEETQYF. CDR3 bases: TGTGCCAGCAGTTATGCGCTAACAGGGGGAGAAGAGACCCAGTACTTC.

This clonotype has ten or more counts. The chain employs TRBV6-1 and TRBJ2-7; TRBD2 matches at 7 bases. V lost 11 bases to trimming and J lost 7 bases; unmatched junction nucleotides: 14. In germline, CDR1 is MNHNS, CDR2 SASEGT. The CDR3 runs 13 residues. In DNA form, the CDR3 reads TGTGCCGGTGCCGGGGGGTATAATAGAGAGCAGTACTTC. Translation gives CAGAGGYNREQYF.

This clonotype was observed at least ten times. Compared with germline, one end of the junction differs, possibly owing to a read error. The CDR3 sequence is CASSLSGGEPFF. The CDR3, as DNA: TGTGCCAGCAGTTTGAGCGGGGGGGAGCCGTTTTTT. The chain employs TRBV28 and TRBJ2-2; 10 bases fit TRBD2. CDR1 and CDR2 (germline): MDHEN, SYDVKM. The CDR3 totals 12 residues. The full variable domain, its missing parts supplied by reference TRBV28 and TRBJ2-2, is DVKVTQSSRYLVKRTGEKVFLECVQDMDHENMFWYRQDPGLGLRLIYFSYDVKMKEKGDIPEGYSVSREKKERFSLILESASTNQTSMYLCASSLSGGEPFFGEGSRLTVL.

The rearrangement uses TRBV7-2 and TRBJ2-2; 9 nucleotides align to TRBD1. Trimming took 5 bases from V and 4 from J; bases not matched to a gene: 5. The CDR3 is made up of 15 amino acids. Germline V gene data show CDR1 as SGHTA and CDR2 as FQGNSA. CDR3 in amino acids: CASSRTGVGTGELFF. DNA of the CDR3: TGTGCCAGCAGCCGGACAGGGGTTGGCACCGGGGAGCTGTTTTTT.

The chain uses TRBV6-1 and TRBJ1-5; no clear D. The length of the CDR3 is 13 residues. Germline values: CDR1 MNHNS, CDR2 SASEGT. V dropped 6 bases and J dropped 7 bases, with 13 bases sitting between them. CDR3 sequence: CASRPGIVQPQHF. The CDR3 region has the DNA TGTGCCAGCAGGCCGGGGATCGTGCAGCCCCAGCATTTT.

This chain's CDR3 is CASSSSDYGYTF. CDR3 DNA: TGTGCCAGCAGCTCGTCGGACTATGGCTACACCTTC. The V and J genes are TRBV6-2 or TRBV6-3 and TRBJ1-2; unclear D gene. Germline V CDR1 and CDR2: MNHEY, SVGEGT. The CDR3 has 12 amino acids. Trimming took off 6 bases at V and 3 bases at J, with 8 bases between the two ends.

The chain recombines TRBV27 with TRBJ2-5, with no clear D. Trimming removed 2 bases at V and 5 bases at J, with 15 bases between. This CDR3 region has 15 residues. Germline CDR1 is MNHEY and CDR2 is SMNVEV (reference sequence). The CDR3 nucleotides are TGTGCCAGCAGTTTAACGGACCTTACGGGTGAGACCCAGTACTTC. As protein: CASSLTDLTGETQYF.

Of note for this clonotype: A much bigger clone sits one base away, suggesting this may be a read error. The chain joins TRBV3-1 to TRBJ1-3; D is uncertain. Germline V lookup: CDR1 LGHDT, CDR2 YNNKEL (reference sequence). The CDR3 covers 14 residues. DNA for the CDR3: TGTGCCAGCAGCCAAGGTAACTCTGGAAGCACCATATATTTT. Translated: CASSQGNSGSTIYF.

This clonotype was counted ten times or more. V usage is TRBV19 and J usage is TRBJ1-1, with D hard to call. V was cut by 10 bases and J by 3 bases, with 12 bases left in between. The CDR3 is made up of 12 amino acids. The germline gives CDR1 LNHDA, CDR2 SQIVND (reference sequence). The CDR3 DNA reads TGTGCCACCAAGTATGCGGACACTGAAGCTTTCTTT. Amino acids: CATKYADTEAFF.

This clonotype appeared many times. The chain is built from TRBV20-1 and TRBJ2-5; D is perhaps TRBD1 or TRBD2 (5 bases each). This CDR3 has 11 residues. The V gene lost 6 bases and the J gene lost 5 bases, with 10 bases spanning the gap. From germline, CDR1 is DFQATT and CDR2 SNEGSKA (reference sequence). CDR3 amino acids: CSAGEPETQYF. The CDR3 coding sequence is TGCAGTGCGGGGGAGCCGGAGACCCAGTACTTC.

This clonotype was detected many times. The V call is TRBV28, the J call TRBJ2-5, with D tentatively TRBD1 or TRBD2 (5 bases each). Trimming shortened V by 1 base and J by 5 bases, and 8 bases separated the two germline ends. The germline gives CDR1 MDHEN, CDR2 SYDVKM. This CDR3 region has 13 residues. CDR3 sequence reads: CASSLSGSETQYF. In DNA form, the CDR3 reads TGTGCCAGCAGTTTATCAGGGAGTGAGACCCAGTACTTC.

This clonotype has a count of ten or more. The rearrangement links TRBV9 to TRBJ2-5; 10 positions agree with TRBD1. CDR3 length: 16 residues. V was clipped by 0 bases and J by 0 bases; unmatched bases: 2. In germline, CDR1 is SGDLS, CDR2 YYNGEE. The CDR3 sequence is CASSVGQGAYQETQYF. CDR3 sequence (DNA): TGTGCCAGCAGCGTAGGACAGGGGGCGTACCAAGAGACCCAGTACTTC.

CDR3 region: CASRPGQEEAFF. The CDR3 DNA reads as TGTGCCAGCAGACCCGGACAGGAGGAAGCTTTCTTT. The chain combines TRBV6-1 with TRBJ1-1; 7 nucleotides align to TRBD1. This CDR3 contains 12 residues. The germline V gene encodes CDR1 MNHNS and CDR2 SASEGT. J gave up 8 bases and V 6 bases, and 6 bases lay outside the gene matches.

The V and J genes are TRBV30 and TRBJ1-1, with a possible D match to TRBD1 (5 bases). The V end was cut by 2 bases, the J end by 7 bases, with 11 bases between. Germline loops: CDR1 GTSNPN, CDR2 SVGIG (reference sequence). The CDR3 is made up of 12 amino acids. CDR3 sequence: CAWSPRDGEAFF. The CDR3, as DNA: TGTGCCTGGAGTCCCAGGGACGGTGAAGCTTTCTTT.

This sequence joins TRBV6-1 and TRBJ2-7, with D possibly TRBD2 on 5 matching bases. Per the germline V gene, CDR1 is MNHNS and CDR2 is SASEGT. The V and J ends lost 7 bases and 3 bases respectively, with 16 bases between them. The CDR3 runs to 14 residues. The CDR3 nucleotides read TGTGCCAGCAATGGTGATGGGAGCGACTACGAGCAGTACTTC. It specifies CASNGDGSDYEQYF.

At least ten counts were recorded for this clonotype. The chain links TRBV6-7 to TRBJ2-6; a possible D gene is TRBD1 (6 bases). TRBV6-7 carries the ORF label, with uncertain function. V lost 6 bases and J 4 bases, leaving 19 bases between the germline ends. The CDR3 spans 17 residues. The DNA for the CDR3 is TGTGCCAGCAGGCTCGGGACATCTTTCAGGGGGGCCAACGTCCTGACTTTC. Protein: CASRLGTSFRGANVLTF.

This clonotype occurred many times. In DNA, the CDR3 is TGTGCCAGCAGTCTCAGGGGCGGTAGCAATCAGCCCCAGCATTTT. Translated, it gives CASSLRGGSNQPQHF. The V and J genes are TRBV2 and TRBJ1-5, with TRBD1 as a possible D gene (6 bases). Germline V gene data show CDR1 as SNHLY and CDR2 as FYNNEI. The V gene lost 5 bases and the J gene lost 0 bases, with 11 bases spanning the gap. This CDR3 region has 15 residues.

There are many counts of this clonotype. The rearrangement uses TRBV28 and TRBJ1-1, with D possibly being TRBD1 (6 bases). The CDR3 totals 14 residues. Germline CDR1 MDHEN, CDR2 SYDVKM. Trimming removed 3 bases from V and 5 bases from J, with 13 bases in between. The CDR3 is CASSLAGERTEAFF. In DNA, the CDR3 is TGTGCCAGCAGTTTGGCAGGGGAACGTACTGAAGCTTTCTTT.

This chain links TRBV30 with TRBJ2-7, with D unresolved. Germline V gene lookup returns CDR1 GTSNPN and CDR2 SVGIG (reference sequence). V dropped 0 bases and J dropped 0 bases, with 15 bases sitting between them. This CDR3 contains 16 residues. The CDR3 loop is CAWSVSTLGGSYEQYF. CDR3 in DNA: TGTGCCTGGAGTGTGTCCACTTTGGGTGGCTCCTACGAGCAGTACTTC. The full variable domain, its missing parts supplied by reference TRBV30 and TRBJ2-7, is SQTIHQWPATLVQPVGSPLSLECTVEGTSNPNLYWYRQAAGRGLQLLFYSVGIGQISSEVPQNLSASRPQDRQFILSSKKLLLSDSGFYLCAWSVSTLGGSYEQYFGPGTRLTVT.

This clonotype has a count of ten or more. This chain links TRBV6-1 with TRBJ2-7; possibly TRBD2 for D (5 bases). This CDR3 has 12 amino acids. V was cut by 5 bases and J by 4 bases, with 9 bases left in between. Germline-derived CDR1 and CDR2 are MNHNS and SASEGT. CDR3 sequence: CASSRRLYEQYF. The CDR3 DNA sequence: TGTGCCAGCAGTCGCCGACTATACGAGCAGTACTTC.

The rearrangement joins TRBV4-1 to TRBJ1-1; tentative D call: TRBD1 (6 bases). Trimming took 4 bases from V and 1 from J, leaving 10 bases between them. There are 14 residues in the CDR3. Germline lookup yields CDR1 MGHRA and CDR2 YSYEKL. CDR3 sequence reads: CASSLRGPNTEAFF. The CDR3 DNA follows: TGCGCCAGCAGCCTCAGGGGACCGAACACTGAAGCTTTCTTT.

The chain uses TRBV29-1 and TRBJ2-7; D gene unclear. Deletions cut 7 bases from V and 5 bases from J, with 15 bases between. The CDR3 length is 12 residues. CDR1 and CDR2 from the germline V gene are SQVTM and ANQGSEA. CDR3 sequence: CSAAGPGDEQYF. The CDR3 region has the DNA TGCAGCGCTGCCGGGCCTGGAGACGAGCAGTACTTC.

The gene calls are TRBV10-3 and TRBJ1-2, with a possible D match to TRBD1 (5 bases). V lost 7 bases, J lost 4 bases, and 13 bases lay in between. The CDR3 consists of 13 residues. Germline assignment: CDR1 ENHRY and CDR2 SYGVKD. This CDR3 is CAIMGGFGYGYTF. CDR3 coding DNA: TGTGCCATCATGGGGGGATTTGGCTATGGCTACACCTTC.

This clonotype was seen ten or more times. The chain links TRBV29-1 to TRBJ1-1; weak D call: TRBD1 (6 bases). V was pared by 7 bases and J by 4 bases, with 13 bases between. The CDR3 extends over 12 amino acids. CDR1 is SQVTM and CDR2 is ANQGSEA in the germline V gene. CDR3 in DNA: TGCAGCGCCGACCAGGGGAGCACTGAAGCTTTCTTT. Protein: CSADQGSTEAFF. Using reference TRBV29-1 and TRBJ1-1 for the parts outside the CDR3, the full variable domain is SAVISQKPSRDICQRGTSLTIQCQVDSQVTMMFWYRQQPGQSLTLIATANQGSEATYESGFVIDKFPISRPNLTFSTLTVSNMSPEDSSIYLCSADQGSTEAFFGQGTRLTVV.

This chain's CDR3 is CASSREETSLNTGELFF. Here the CDR3 DNA reads TGTGCCAGCAGCCGAGAGGAGACTAGCCTGAACACCGGGGAGCTGTTTTTT. The V call is TRBV3-1, the J call TRBJ2-2; 7 positions match TRBD2. There are 17 residues in the CDR3. J lost 1 base, V lost 4 bases, and 9 bases had no gene match. The germline V gene encodes CDR1 LGHDT and CDR2 YNNKEL (reference sequence).

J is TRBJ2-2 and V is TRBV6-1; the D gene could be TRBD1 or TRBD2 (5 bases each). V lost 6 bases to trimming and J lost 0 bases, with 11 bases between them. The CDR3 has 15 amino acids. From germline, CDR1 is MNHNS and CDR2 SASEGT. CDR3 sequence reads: CASSSGTTNTGELFF. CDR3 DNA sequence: TGTGCCAGCAGCTCCGGGACGACGAACACCGGGGAGCTGTTTTTT.

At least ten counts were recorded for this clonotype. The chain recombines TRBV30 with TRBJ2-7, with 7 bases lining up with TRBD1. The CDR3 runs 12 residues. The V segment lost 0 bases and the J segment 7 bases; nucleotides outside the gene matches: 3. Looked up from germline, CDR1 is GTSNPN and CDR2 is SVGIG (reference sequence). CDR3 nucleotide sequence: TGTGCCTGGAGTGTGACAGGGTTTGAGCAGTACTTC. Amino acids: CAWSVTGFEQYF. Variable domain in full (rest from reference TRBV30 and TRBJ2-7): SQTIHQWPATLVQPVGSPLSLECTVEGTSNPNLYWYRQAAGRGLQLLFYSVGIGQISSEVPQNLSASRPQDRQFILSSKKLLLSDSGFYLCAWSVTGFEQYFGPGTRLTVT.

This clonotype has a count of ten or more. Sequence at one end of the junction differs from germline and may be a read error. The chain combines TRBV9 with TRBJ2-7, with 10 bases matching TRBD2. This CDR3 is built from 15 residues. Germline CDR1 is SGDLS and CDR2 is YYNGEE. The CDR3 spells CASSVSPASGSERSF. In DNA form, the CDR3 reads TGTGCCAGCAGCGTAAGCCCGGCTAGCGGGAGTGAAAGGAGCTTC. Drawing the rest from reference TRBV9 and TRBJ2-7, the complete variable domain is DSGVTQTPKHLITATGQRVTLRCSPRSGDLSVYWYQQSLDQGLQFLIQYYNGEERAKGNILERFSAQQFPDLHSELNLSSLELGDSALYFCASSVSPASGSERSFGPGTRLTVT.